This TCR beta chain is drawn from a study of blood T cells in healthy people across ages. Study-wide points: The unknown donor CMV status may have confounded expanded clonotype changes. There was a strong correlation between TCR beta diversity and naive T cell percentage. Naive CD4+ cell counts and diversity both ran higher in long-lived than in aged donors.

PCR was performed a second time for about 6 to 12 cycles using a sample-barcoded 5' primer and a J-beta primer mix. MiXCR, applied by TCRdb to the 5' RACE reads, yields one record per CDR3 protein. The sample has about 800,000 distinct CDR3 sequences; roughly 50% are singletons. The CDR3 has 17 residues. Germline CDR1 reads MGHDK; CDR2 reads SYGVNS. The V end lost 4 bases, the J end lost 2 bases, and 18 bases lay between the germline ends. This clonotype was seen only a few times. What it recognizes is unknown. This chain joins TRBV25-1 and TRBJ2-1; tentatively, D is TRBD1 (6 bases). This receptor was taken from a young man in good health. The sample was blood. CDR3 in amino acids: CASSGVPDRGPYNEQFF. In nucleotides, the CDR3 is TGTGCCAGCAGTGGGGTTCCGGACAGAGGACCCTACAATGAGCAGTTCTTC.